This T cell receptor (beta chain) was obtained from a study of cytomegalovirus exposure and HLA in healthy donors. Study background: There were under 130 million unique TCR beta sequences, drawn from 150 million to 200 million T cells, in an earlier analysis.

The PCR employed 60 Vbeta primers together with 13 Jbeta primers. Measured with immunoSEQ multiplex PCR; TCRdb has only the in-frame clones, and not every one. The sample carries roughly 200,000 clones, about 81% recorded once. The table lists this clone with a count of one. Germline V gene lookup returns CDR1 LNHDA and CDR2 SQIVND (reference sequence). The CDR3 is 13 amino acids. Trimming pared 5 bases from V and 1 base from J, leaving 8 bases between. J is TRBJ1-1 and V is TRBV19; the D is unclear. The source of this sequence is a woman aged 40 to 55 in good health and CMV-seronegative. What was sequenced was PBMCs. The CDR3 here is CASSARQNTEAFF. Written as DNA, the CDR3 is TGTGCCAGTAGTGCCCGACAGAACACTGAAGCTTTCTTT.